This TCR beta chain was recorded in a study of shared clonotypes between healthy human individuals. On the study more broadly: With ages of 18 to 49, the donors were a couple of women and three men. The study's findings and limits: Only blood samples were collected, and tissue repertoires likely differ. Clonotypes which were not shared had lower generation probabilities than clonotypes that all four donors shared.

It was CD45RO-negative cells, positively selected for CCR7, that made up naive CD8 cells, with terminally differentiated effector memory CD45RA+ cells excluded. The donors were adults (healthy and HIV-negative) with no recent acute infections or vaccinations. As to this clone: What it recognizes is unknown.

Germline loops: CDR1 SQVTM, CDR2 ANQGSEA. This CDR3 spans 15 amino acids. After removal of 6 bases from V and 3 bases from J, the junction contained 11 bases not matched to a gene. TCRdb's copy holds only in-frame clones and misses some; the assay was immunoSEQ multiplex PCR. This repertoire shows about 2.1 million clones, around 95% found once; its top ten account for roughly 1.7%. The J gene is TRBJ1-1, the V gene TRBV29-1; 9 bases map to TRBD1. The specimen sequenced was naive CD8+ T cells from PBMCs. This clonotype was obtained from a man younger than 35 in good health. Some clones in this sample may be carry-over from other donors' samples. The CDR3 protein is CSVQGAQIPDTEAFF. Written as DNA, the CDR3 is TGCAGCGTACAGGGGGCGCAGATTCCTGACACTGAAGCTTTCTTT. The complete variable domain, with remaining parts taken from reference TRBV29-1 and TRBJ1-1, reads SAVISQKPSRDICQRGTSLTIQCQVDSQVTMMFWYRQQPGQSLTLIATANQGSEATYESGFVIDKFPISRPNLTFSTLTVSNMSPEDSSIYLCSVQGAQIPDTEAFFGQGTRLTVV.